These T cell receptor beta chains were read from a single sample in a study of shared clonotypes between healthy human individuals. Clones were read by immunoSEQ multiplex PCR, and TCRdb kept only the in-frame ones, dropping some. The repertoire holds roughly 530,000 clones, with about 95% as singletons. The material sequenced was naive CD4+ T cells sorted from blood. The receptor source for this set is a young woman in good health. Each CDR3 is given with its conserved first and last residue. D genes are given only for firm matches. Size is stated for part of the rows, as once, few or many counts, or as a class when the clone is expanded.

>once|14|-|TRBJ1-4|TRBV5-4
TGTGCCAGCAGTCCCGGACAGACTTCTGGAAAACTGTTTTTT
CASSPGQTSGKLFF
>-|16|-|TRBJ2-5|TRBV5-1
TGCGCCAGCAGCTTGGCCCCCAGGGTCCCCCAAGAGACCCAGTACTTC
CASSLAPRVPQETQYF
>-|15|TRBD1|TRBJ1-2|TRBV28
TGTGCCAGCGGATATACAGGGGGCTCCAACTATGGCTACACCTTC
CASGYTGGSNYGYTF
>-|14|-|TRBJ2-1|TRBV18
TGTGCCAGTTCAGACGTTACTTCGGACAATGAGCAGTTCTTC
CASSDVTSDNEQFF
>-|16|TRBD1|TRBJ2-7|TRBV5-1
TGCGCCAGCAGCTTGGGGGCCGGGACAGGCACCTACGAGCAGTACTTC
CASSLGAGTGTYEQYF
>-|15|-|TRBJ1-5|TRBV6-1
TGTGCCAGCAGTGTTGGGCAGATTAGCAATCAGCCCCAGCATTTT
CASSVGQISNQPQHF
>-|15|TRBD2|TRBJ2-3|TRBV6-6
TGTGCCAGCAGCCCGGGACTAGCGGGACGAGATACGCAGTATTTT
CASSPGLAGRDTQYF
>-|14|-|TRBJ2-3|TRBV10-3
TGTGCCATCCAAGGTGCGCGGGCGGAAGATACGCAGTATTTT
CAIQGARAEDTQYF
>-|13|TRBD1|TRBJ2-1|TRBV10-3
TGTGCCATCAAGGGCAGGGGGAGCGATGAGCAGTTCTTC
CAIKGRGSDEQFF
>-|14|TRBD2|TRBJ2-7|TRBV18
TGTGCCAGCTCACCACCCGGGACTATCTACGAGCAGTACTTC
CASSPPGTIYEQYF
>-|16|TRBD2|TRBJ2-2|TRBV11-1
TGTGCCAGCAGCTTAGGACTAGCGATGAACACCGGGGAGCTGTTTTTT
CASSLGLAMNTGELFF